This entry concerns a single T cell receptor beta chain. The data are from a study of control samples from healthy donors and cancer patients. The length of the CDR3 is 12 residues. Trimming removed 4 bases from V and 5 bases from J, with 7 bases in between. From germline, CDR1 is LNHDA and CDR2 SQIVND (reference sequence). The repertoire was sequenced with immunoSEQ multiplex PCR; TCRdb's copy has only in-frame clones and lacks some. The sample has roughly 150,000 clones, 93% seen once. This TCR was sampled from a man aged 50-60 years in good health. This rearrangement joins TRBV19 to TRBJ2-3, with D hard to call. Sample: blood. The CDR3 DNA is TGTGCCAGTAGTACAGGCAGAGATACGCAGTATTTT. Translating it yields CASSTGRDTQYF.